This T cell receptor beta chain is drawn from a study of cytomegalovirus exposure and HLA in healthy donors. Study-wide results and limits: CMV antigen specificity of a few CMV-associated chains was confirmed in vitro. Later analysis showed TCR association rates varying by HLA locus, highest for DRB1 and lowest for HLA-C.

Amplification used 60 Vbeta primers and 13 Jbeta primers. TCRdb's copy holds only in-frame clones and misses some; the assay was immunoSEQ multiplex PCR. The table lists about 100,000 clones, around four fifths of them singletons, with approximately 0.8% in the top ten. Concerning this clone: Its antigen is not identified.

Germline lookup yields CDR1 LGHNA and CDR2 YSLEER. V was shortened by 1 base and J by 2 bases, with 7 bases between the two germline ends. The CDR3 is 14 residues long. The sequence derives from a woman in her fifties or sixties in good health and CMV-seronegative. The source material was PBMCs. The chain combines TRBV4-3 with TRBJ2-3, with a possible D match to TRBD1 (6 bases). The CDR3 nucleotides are TGCGCCAGCAGCCAAGGGACAGACACAGATACGCAGTATTTT. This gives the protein CASSQGTDTDTQYF.